The 30 T cell receptor beta chains below were found in one sample sequenced in a study of blood T cell repertoires in COVID-19. The data were produced by immunoSEQ multiplex PCR, yet TCRdb's version contains in-frame clones alone and is incomplete. The sample has under 350,000 clones; around 86% are singletons. The sequenced sample was PBMCs or T cells enriched from blood (not recorded which). All receptors derive from a woman aged 40 to 50 with acute COVID-19.

The chain carries TRBV7-7 and TRBJ2-3, with 11 bases matching TRBD2. V was clipped by 2 bases and J by 2 bases; unmatched bases: 15. CDR1 and CDR2 (germline): SSHAT, FNYEAQ (reference sequence). The CDR3 sequence is 20 residues long. The CDR3 sequence: CASSLNPRLAGRLNTDTQYF. CDR3 nucleotides: TGTGCCAGCAGCTTAAACCCCAGACTAGCGGGGAGGTTGAACACAGATACGCAGTATTTT. The variable domain in full, completed from reference TRBV7-7 and TRBJ2-3, reads GAGVSQSPRYKVTKRGQDVTLRCDPISSHATLYWYQQALGQGPEFLTYFNYEAQPDKSGLPSDRFSAERPEGSISTLTIQRTEQRDSAMYRCASSLNPRLAGRLNTDTQYFGPGTRLTVL.

The gene calls are TRBV7-2 and TRBJ2-7, with D perhaps matching TRBD1 (6 bases). Germline-derived CDR1 and CDR2 are SGHTA and FQGNSA. Trimming took off 2 bases at V and 3 bases at J, with 17 bases between the two ends. The CDR3 sequence is 16 residues long. CDR3 amino acids: CASSLLTGPWGYEQYF. The CDR3, as DNA: TGTGCCAGCAGCTTATTGACAGGCCCATGGGGCTACGAGCAGTACTTC. The whole variable domain, remainder taken from reference TRBV7-2 and TRBJ2-7, is GAGVSQSPSNKVTEKGKDVELRCDPISGHTALYWYRQSLGQGLEFLIYFQGNSAPDKSGLPSDRFSAERTGGSVSTLTIQRTQQEDSAVYLCASSLLTGPWGYEQYFGPGTRLTVT.

The rearrangement links TRBV7-9 to TRBJ2-5; 7 bases align to TRBD2. The CDR3 runs to 15 residues. The V gene end was trimmed by 3 bases and the J gene end by 2 bases; junction bases not matched to a gene: 6. Germline V gene lookup returns CDR1 SEHNR and CDR2 FQNEAQ (reference sequence). CDR3 loop: CASSFERGSQETQYF. CDR3 DNA: TGTGCCAGCAGCTTCGAGCGGGGATCGCAAGAGACCCAGTACTTC.

V gene TRBV12-5 combines with J gene TRBJ1-1, with D possibly being TRBD1 (5 bases). In germline, CDR1 is LGHNT, CDR2 FRNRAP. The CDR3 is 16 residues long. With 1 base removed from V and 10 bases from J, the gap between germline ends came to 22 bases. Here the CDR3 reads CASGLANRGVVVRAFF. The CDR3 coding sequence is TGTGCTAGTGGTTTGGCTAACCGGGGGGTGGTAGTCAGAGCTTTCTTT.

The rearrangement joins TRBV7-3 to TRBJ2-1; tentative D call: TRBD1 (5 bases). The CDR3 has 16 amino acids. The V and J ends lost 1 base and 8 bases respectively, with 18 bases between them. Looked up from germline, CDR1 is SGHTA and CDR2 is FQGTGA. CDR3 nucleotide sequence: TGTGCCAGCAGCTTAAGCGGTGGCAGGGTGAGCTATGAGCAGTTCTTC. Its translation: CASSLSGGRVSYEQFF.

The chain couples TRBV7-8 to TRBJ2-7; D not resolved. The length of the CDR3 is 16 residues. Trimming cost V 4 bases and J 0 bases, with 16 bases left between them. Germline assignment: CDR1 SGHVS and CDR2 FQNEAQ. CDR3 sequence (DNA): TGTGCCAGCAGCTCCCAAACCCACAGATCCTCCTACGAGCAGTACTTC. Protein product: CASSSQTHRSSYEQYF.

The chain couples TRBV6-2 or TRBV6-3 to TRBJ1-6; D is possibly TRBD1 (5 bases). Per germline, CDR1 MNHEY and CDR2 SVGEGT. The CDR3 consists of 17 residues. V lost 0 bases and J lost 6, with 15 bases in between. CDR3 nucleotides: TGTGCCAGCAGTTACTCGCAATTCAGACAGCCTAATTCACCCCTCCACTTT. Translation gives CASSYSQFRQPNSPLHF.

As regards this clone: This specimen includes other DNA sequences encoding the same CDR3. The J gene is TRBJ1-1, the V gene TRBV6-5; D gene ambiguous. Trimming cost V 0 bases and J 1 base, with 9 bases left between them. CDR3 size: 15 residues. The germline gives CDR1 MNHEY, CDR2 SVGAGI. The CDR3 is CASSYSGSGNTEAFF. The CDR3 DNA follows: TGTGCCAGCAGTTACTCGGGCAGCGGGAACACTGAAGCTTTCTTT.

The chain joins TRBV19 to TRBJ1-4; weak D call: TRBD1 (6 bases). Germline V CDR1 and CDR2: LNHDA, SQIVND (reference sequence). This CDR3 has 14 amino acids. V dropped 6 bases and J dropped 7 bases, with 15 bases sitting between them. DNA for the CDR3: TGTGCCAGTAGCCCAGGGGTTCAGGGTGAAAAACTGTTTTTT. Its translation is CASSPGVQGEKLFF.

The V gene is TRBV7-8, the J gene TRBJ2-1, with 11 bases fitting TRBD2. CDR1 SGHVS and CDR2 FQNEAQ come from the germline V gene. This CDR3 is built from 17 residues. V gave up 1 base and J gave up 1 base; unmatched junction bases: 3. For the CDR3, the DNA is TGTGCCAGCAGCTTAGGGGCTAGCGGGAGGTCCTACAATGAGCAGTTCTTC. This translates into CASSLGASGRSYNEQFF.

The V and J genes are TRBV4-3 and TRBJ2-7, with a weak D call TRBD2 (5 bases). Germline V CDR1 and CDR2: LGHNA, YSLEER. The CDR3 loop spans 17 amino acids. Trimming pared 0 bases from V and 4 bases from J, leaving 19 bases between. The CDR3 reads CASSQDRKGVLAYEQYF. CDR3 bases: TGCGCCAGCAGCCAAGATCGTAAGGGAGTCTTGGCTTACGAGCAGTACTTC.

V and J are TRBV15 and TRBJ2-5; TRBD1 is a possible D gene (5 bases). Germline V gene sequence: CDR1 LNHNV, CDR2 YYDKDF (reference sequence). The V and J ends lost 0 bases and 3 bases respectively, with 11 bases between them. This CDR3 spans 15 amino acids. The CDR3 region has the DNA TGTGCCACCAGCAGAGATGACAGAAGGAAAGAGACCCAGTACTTC. This translates into CATSRDDRRKETQYF. The variable domain in full, completed from reference TRBV15 and TRBJ2-5, reads DAMVIQNPRYQVTQFGKPVTLSCSQTLNHNVMYWYQQKSSQAPKLLFHYYDKDFNNEADTPDNFQSRRPNTSFCFLDIRSPGLGDTAMYLCATSRDDRRKETQYFGPGTRLLVL.

This sequence joins TRBV7-9 and TRBJ1-1, with a tentative D call TRBD1 (5 bases). V lost 3 bases and J 5 bases, leaving 13 bases between the germline ends. The germline CDR1 and CDR2 sequences are SEHNR and FQNEAQ (reference sequence). There are 14 residues in the CDR3. The DNA for the CDR3 is TGTGCCAGCAGCTTTGGGTCAGGGAAAACTGAAGCTTTCTTT. This sequence encodes CASSFGSGKTEAFF.

This clone was counted a single time. This rearrangement joins TRBV19 to TRBJ2-4; D unclear. The ends were cut back, 9 bases at V and 3 bases at J, with 18 bases in the middle. The CDR3 length is 15 residues. The germline gives CDR1 LNHDA, CDR2 SQIVND (reference sequence). CDR3 in amino acids: CASSFLEQIKNIQYF. The CDR3 nucleotides read TGTGCCAGCTCCTTCTTAGAACAGATCAAAAACATTCAGTACTTC.

The chain uses TRBV19 and TRBJ1-2, with D uncertain. The ends were cut back, 3 bases at V and 0 bases at J, with 20 bases in the middle. The CDR3 loop spans 18 amino acids. In germline, CDR1 is LNHDA, CDR2 SQIVND (reference sequence). DNA of the CDR3: TGTGCCAGTAGTATTCTTGGAGGTCTGCAGAGACCTAACTATGGCTACACCTTC. Translating it yields CASSILGGLQRPNYGYTF.

The chain is built from TRBV19 and TRBJ1-5; 8 bases map to TRBD1. V shed 6 bases, J shed 0 bases, and the junction held 4 bases outside the gene matches. Germline lookup yields CDR1 LNHDA and CDR2 SQIVND (reference sequence). The CDR3 loop spans 15 amino acids. CDR3 in DNA: TGTGCCAGTAGAGACAGGGGCCATAGCAATCAGCCCCAGCATTTT. It codes for CASRDRGHSNQPQHF.

V is TRBV23-1 and J is TRBJ2-2; possibly TRBD1 for D (6 bases). TRBV23-1 falls under the ORF class, with uncertain function. The CDR3 runs 15 residues. Trimming stripped 6 bases from V and 0 bases from J, with 11 bases between. The CDR3 here is CASRLHRANTGELFF. CDR3 DNA: TGCGCCAGCAGACTCCACAGGGCGAACACCGGGGAGCTGTTTTTT.

This sequence joins TRBV4-2 and TRBJ1-2; D is perhaps TRBD1 (5 bases). V was pared by 0 bases and J by 5 bases, with 10 bases between. The CDR3 consists of 14 residues. Per germline, CDR1 LGHNA and CDR2 YNFKEQ. This CDR3 is CASSQDSDIYGYTF. In nucleotides, the CDR3 is TGTGCCAGCAGCCAAGATTCGGACATTTATGGCTACACCTTC.

The chain is built from TRBV7-2 and TRBJ1-2; TRBD1 agrees at 7 bases. Trimming at V came to 3 bases and at J to 7 bases, leaving 5 bases not matched to a gene. This CDR3 comprises 13 residues. Germline V gene sequence: CDR1 SGHTA, CDR2 FQGNSA. The CDR3 region has the DNA TGTGCCAGCAGCTTCACAGGGGTCGGTGGCTACACCTTC. Translated, it gives CASSFTGVGGYTF.

V is TRBV6-5 and J is TRBJ1-5; possible D gene TRBD1, 5 bases. CDR1 is MNHEY and CDR2 is SVGAGI in the germline V gene. V gave up 6 bases and J gave up 0 bases, with 12 bases separating them. The CDR3 contains 15 residues. The CDR3 sequence is CASSMDIYSNQPQHF. CDR3 nucleotides: TGTGCCAGCAGCATGGACATTTATAGCAATCAGCCCCAGCATTTT.

The rearrangement uses TRBV3-1 (or the pseudogene TRBV3-2) and TRBJ1-1, with D hard to call. CDR3 length: 12 residues. V lost 1 base to trimming and J lost 3 bases, with 3 bases between them. The V gene's germline CDR1 is LGHDT and CDR2 YNNKEL (reference sequence). CDR3 protein: CASSQADTEAFF. The CDR3 DNA sequence: TGTGCCAGCAGCCAAGCGGACACTGAAGCTTTCTTT.

The chain is built from TRBV18 and TRBJ1-2; D is undetermined. V lost 2 bases, J lost 5 bases, and 12 bases lay in between. This CDR3 contains 14 residues. Germline CDR1 is KGHSH and CDR2 is LQKENI. The chain's CDR3 is CASSPEAGIYGYTF. The CDR3 region has the DNA TGTGCCAGCTCACCAGAGGCCGGAATATATGGCTACACCTTC.

The chain uses TRBV27 and TRBJ1-1; D call uncertain. Trimming pared 5 bases from V and 4 bases from J, leaving 17 bases between. The CDR3 is made up of 15 amino acids. Germline CDR1 MNHEY, CDR2 SMNVEV (reference sequence). CDR3 coding DNA: TGTGCCAGCAGTCGGGAGTCGAGGGCGAGCACTGAAGCTTTCTTT. Translated: CASSRESRASTEAFF.

This clone was found once. The chain carries TRBV6-5 and TRBJ1-2, with a possible D match to TRBD1 (6 bases). The V gene lost 3 bases and the J gene lost 3 bases, with 11 bases spanning the gap. The V gene's germline CDR1 is MNHEY and CDR2 SVGAGI. The CDR3 is 14 residues long. The CDR3 reads CASSYGGSDYGYTF. CDR3 coding DNA: TGTGCCAGCAGTTATGGGGGCTCCGACTATGGCTACACCTTC.

The genes are TRBV25-1 and TRBJ1-1; the match to TRBD1 covers 10 bases. The trim removed 6 bases at V and 0 bases at J, leaving 4 bases unmatched. Germline CDR1 reads MGHDK; CDR2 reads SYGVNS. CDR3 length equals 15 residues. The CDR3 loop is CASRMTGGMNTEAFF. The CDR3 coding sequence is TGTGCCAGCAGGATGACAGGGGGCATGAACACTGAAGCTTTCTTT. The entire variable domain, with the rest obtained from reference TRBV25-1 and TRBJ1-1, is as follows: EADIYQTPRYLVIGTGKKITLECSQTMGHDKMYWYQQDPGMELHLIHYSYGVNSTEKGDLSSESTVSRIRTEHFPLTLESARPSHTSQYLCASRMTGGMNTEAFFGQGTRLTVV.

The V call is TRBV2, the J call TRBJ1-1; 9 bases are shared with TRBD1. V gave up 6 bases and J gave up 1 base; unmatched junction bases: 12. The V gene's germline CDR1 is SNHLY and CDR2 FYNNEI. The CDR3 runs 17 residues. Here the CDR3 DNA reads TGTGCCAGCAGCCGGGACAGGGTCTTGGGACGGAACACTGAAGCTTTCTTT. It codes for CASSRDRVLGRNTEAFF.

This rearrangement joins TRBV3-1 (or the pseudogene TRBV3-2) to TRBJ2-5, with 13 bases identical to TRBD2. Trimming took 1 base from V and 4 from J; bases not matched to a gene: 3. The CDR3 runs to 16 residues. Germline-derived CDR1 and CDR2 are LGHDT and YNNKEL (reference sequence). The CDR3 bases are TGTGCCAGCAGCCAAGGACTAGCGGGGGGCGGAGAGACCCAGTACTTC. The encoded protein is CASSQGLAGGGETQYF.

The rearrangement links TRBV7-2 to TRBJ1-2; D perhaps matches TRBD1 (6 bases). The ends were cut back, 3 bases at V and 4 bases at J, with 12 bases in the middle. Germline assignment: CDR1 SGHTA and CDR2 FQGNSA. The CDR3 has 14 amino acids. The CDR3 region is CASSLGGGGYGYTF. Here the CDR3 DNA reads TGTGCCAGCAGCTTGGGGGGAGGGGGCTATGGCTACACCTTC.

The chain links TRBV12-3 or TRBV12-4 to TRBJ1-1; D is unclear. Trimming cost V 7 bases and J 5 bases, with 11 bases left between them. CDR3 length equals 12 residues. CDR3 coding DNA: TGTGCCAGCACCGATGGCCTGACTGAAGCTTTCTTT. This translates into CASTDGLTEAFF.

This sequence joins TRBV5-1 and TRBJ1-6; 7 bases agree with TRBD1. CDR3 length: 18 amino acids. V was pared by 4 bases and J by 7 bases, with 17 bases of the junction left unmatched. In germline, CDR1 is SGHRS, CDR2 YFSETQ. The CDR3 loop reads CASSKEGAVGQDNSPLHF. The CDR3 nucleotides read TGCGCCAGCAGCAAAGAGGGGGCGGTTGGGCAGGACAATTCACCCCTCCACTTT.